This T cell receptor (beta chain) was profiled in a study of Graves' ophthalmopathy and Graves' hyperthyroidism. Study summary: Researchers obtained peripheral blood at initial diagnosis, before any treatment had begun.

The CDR3 sequence is 13 residues long. CDR1 SGHTA and CDR2 FQGTGA come from the germline V gene. V was shortened by 5 bases and J by 6 bases, with 10 bases between the two germline ends. This clonotype was detected only a few times. Amplified TCR beta CDR3 regions were obtained using RNA transcripts as template. Second-round multiplex PCR followed a first-round RT-PCR using HTBI primers. TCRdb re-called the multiplex PCR reads with MiXCR, one entry per CDR3 protein. Among over 450,000 distinct CDR3 sequences listed, about an eighth were seen once. The evidence that diagnosis relied on was clinical symptoms, serum thyroxine, TRAb, thyroid ultrasound and orbital computed tomography. Fresh peripheral blood (approximately 9.5 ml) yielded the PBMCs.

This TCR was sampled from a woman in her thirties with Graves' ophthalmopathy. This chain joins TRBV7-3 and TRBJ2-2; the D is unclear. Sequenced: blood. The CDR3 DNA follows: TGTGCCAGCAGCCCCCGTGAGTCCGGGGAGCTGTTTTTT. This sequence encodes CASSPRESGELFF.